This TCR beta chain stems from a study of blood T cell repertoires in COVID-19. In the authors' workflow: Cell counts per sample came from amplifying reference gene primers. Profiled with immunoSEQ multiplex PCR; TCRdb holds only in-frame clones, not every one. The V and J calls and clone size come from that table; D and trimming were worked out from the DNA. The sample contains roughly 280,000 clones, more than 85% of which appear only once. Trimming cost V 2 bases and J 0 bases, with 14 bases left between them. Germline lookup yields CDR1 SGHKS and CDR2 YYEKEE (reference sequence). The CDR3 is 17 amino acids.

The sequence was collected from a young man with active or convalescent COVID-19. The sample comprised peripheral blood. This rearrangement joins TRBV5-5 to TRBJ2-2; D might be TRBD2 (5 bases). The DNA of the CDR3 is TGTGCCAGCAGCTTTTCGCTAGCTGTTGCGAACACCGGGGAGCTGTTTTTT. It encodes CASSFSLAVANTGELFF.